This T cell receptor (beta chain) originates from a study of blood T cell repertoires in COVID-19. Background on the study: T cells, B-cell-depleted T cells, or PBMCs supplied cDNA or gDNA.

The germline CDR1 and CDR2 sequences are ENHRY and SYGVKD. V was pared by 10 bases and J by 6 bases, with 11 bases of the junction left unmatched. The CDR3 extends over 13 amino acids. Using immunoSEQ multiplex PCR, the repertoire was profiled, and TCRdb retains in-frame clones only, with some absent. This sample has more than 300,000 clones; about nine tenths occur once, and the top ten carry 1.5% to 2%. The receptor was isolated from a woman aged 30 to 39 with COVID-19, enrolled during active disease. Sequencing was performed on peripheral blood. This rearrangement joins TRBV10-3 to TRBJ1-1; TRBD1 matches at 7 bases. CDR3: CASRQGQLAEAFF. CDR3 nucleotides: TGTGCCAGCAGACAGGGTCAATTGGCTGAAGCTTTCTTT.